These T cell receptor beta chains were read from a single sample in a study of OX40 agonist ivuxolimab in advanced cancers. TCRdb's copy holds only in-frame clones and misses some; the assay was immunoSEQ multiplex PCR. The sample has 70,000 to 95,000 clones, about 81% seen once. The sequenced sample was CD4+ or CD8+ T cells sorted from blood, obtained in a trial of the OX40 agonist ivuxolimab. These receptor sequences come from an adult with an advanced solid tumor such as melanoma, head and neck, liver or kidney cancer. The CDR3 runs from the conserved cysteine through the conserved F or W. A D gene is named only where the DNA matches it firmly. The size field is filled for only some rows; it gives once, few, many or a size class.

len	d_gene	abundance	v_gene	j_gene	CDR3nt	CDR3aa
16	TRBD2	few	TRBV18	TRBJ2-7	TGTGCCAGCTCACTCGCGCCCGGCGGGGGGCGCGACGAGCAGTACTTC	CASSLAPGGGRDEQYF
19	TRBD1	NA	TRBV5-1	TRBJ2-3	TGCGCCAGCAGCTTAGATTTCGAGTACAGGGGGCGGGACACAGATACGCAGTATTTT	CASSLDFEYRGRDTDTQYF
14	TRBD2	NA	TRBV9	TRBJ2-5	TGTGCCAGCAGCCTAGGACTAGAGGTAGAGACCCAGTACTTC	CASSLGLEVETQYF
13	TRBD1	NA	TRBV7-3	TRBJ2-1	TGTGCCAGCAGCCCGGACAGGGAAGATGAGCAGTTCTTC	CASSPDREDEQFF
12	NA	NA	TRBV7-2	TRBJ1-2	TGTGCCAGCAGCTTCTTGAACTATGGCTACACCTTC	CASSFLNYGYTF
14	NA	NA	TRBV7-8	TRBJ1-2	TGTGCCAGCAGCTTAAGGTTTCCTAACTATGGCTACACCTTC	CASSLRFPNYGYTF
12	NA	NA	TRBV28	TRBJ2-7	TGTGCCAGCACCCCGCTGGGGGGAGGGCAGTACTTC	CASTPLGGGQYF
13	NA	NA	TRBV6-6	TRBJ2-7	TGTGCCAGCAGTTCCGGGAGATCAAACGAGCAGTACTTC	CASSSGRSNEQYF
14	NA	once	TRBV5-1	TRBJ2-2	TGCGCCAGCAGCTTTCAGTCGAACACCGGGGAGCTGTTTTTT	CASSFQSNTGELFF
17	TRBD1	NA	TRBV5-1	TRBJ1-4	TGCGCCAGCAGCTTGTTAGGGGGCAGCGTTTCTAATGAAAAACTGTTTTTT	CASSLLGGSVSNEKLFF
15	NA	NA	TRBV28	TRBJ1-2	TGTGCCAGCAGTTCTGGCCTGAACCTTAACTATGGCTACACCTTC	CASSSGLNLNYGYTF
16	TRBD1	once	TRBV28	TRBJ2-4	TGTGCCAGCAGTCTCGGGACAGGGGGAGTCAGAAACATTCAGTACTTC	CASSLGTGGVRNIQYF
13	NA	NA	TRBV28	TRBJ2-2	TGTGCCAGCAGTTTGGAGGTCTTTGGGGAGCTGTTTTTT	CASSLEVFGELFF
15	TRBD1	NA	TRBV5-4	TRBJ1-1	TGTGCCAGCAGCTTGGGGGACAGGCGGAACACTGAAGCTTTCTTT	CASSLGDRRNTEAFF
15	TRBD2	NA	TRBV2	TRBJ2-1	TGTGCCAGCATTCCAAAAGGTAGCGGGGGTTCCGAGCAGTTCTTC	CASIPKGSGGSEQFF
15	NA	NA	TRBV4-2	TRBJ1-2	TGTGCCAGCAGCCAAGAAGATCACGGGGGGCTTGGCTACACCTTC	CASSQEDHGGLGYTF
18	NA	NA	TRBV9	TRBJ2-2	TGTGCCAGCAGCGTAGAGGTCGTTAGGAGGGGAAACACCGGGGAGCTGTTTTTT	CASSVEVVRRGNTGELFF
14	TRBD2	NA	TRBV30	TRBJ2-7	TGTGCCTGGAGTGTGGGCGGGGGGGCTTACGAGCAGTACTTC	CAWSVGGGAYEQYF
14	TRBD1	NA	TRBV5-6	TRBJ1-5	TGTGCCAGCAGCAAACCGGGACAGGGATTGCCCCAGCATTTT	CASSKPGQGLPQHF
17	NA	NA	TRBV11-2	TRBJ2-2	TGTGCCAGCAGCCCCTACCATGGGGGAGGCCCCACCGGGGAGCTGTTTTTT	CASSPYHGGGPTGELFF
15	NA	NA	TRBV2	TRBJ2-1	TGTGCCGGGGGGAAAGGGCTCACTACCATCAATGAGCAGTTCTTC	CAGGKGLTTINEQFF
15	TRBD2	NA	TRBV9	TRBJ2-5	TGTGCCAGCAGCCCGAGCGGGGACGCTCTAGGGACCCAGTACTTC	CASSPSGDALGTQYF
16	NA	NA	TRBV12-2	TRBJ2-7	TGTGCAAGTCGCTCAATAGGGGTTCCCAGCTCCTACGAGCAGTACTTC	CASRSIGVPSSYEQYF
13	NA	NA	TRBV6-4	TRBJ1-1	TGTGCCAGCGCTCGGGACGGGTTCACTGAAGCTTTCTTT	CASARDGFTEAFF
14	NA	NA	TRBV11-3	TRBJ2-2	TGTGCCAGCAGCTTAGGACACCATACCGGGGAGCTGTTTTTT	CASSLGHHTGELFF
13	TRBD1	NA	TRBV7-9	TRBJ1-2	TGTGCCATAAGACAGGGGGCCCCTTATGGCTACACCTTC	CAIRQGAPYGYTF
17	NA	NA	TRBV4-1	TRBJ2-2	TGCGCCAGCAGTCCTCCCGGGACAACCGCGAACACCGGGGAGCTGTTTTTT	CASSPPGTTANTGELFF
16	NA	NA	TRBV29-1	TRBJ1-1	TGCAGCGCCCAGTGGGGAACAGGGTCGGGCAGGGCTGAAGCTTTCTTT	CSAQWGTGSGRAEAFF
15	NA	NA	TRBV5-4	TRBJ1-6	TGTGCCAGCAGCGACACCCGGGCCAATAATTCACCCCTCCACTTT	CASSDTRANNSPLHF
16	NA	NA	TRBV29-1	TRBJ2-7	TGCAGCGTTGAGCCCTCCCGGAGCAGGTCCCCCTACGAGCAGTACTTC	CSVEPSRSRSPYEQYF
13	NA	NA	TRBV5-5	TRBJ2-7	TGTGCCAGCAGCTTAACCGTGGACTACGAGCAGTACTTC	CASSLTVDYEQYF
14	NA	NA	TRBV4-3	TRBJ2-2	TGCGCCAGCAGCCAAGATTTCCACCGCGGGGAGCTGTTTTTT	CASSQDFHRGELFF
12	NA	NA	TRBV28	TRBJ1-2	TGTGCCAGCAGTTTGGGTCGGTATGGCTACACCTTC	CASSLGRYGYTF
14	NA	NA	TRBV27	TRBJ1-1	TGTGCCGGCAGTTCTCCGACAAGGAACACTGAAGCTTTCTTT	CAGSSPTRNTEAFF
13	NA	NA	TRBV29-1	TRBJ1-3	TGCAGCGGTGACGTGGGCTCTGGAAACACCATATATTTT	CSGDVGSGNTIYF
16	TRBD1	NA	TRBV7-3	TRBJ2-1	TGTGCCAGCAGCTTAACGTTGGGGACAGAAGGCAATGAGCAGTTCTTC	CASSLTLGTEGNEQFF
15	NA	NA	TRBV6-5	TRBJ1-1	TGTGCCAGCAGTTACCCGGGACAAGTGAACACTGAAGCTTTCTTT	CASSYPGQVNTEAFF
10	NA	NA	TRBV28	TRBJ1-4	TGTGCCAGCAGTTCTGAAAAACTGTTTTTT	CASSSEKLFF
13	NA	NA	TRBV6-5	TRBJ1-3	TGTGCCACCCAACAAGAGGCACTCAACACCATATATTTT	CATQQEALNTIYF
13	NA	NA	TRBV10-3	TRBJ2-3	TGTGCCACCCGAGGGGGGTCGCCAGATACGCAGTATTTT	CATRGGSPDTQYF
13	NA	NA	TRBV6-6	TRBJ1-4	TGTGCCAGCAGTTGGGACCGAGGGGAAAAACTGTTTTTT	CASSWDRGEKLFF
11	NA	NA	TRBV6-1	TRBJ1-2	TGTGCCAGCAGCCCGGACGGTGGCTACACCTTC	CASSPDGGYTF